This TCR beta chain was recovered during a study of T cell responses to AZD1222 COVID-19 vaccine. Generated by immunoSEQ multiplex PCR, the TCRdb table keeps only in-frame clones and is missing some. This table has about 82,000 clones, around nine tenths appearing once. CDR1 and CDR2 from the germline V gene are SNHLY and FYNNEI. The CDR3 loop spans 14 amino acids. Deletions cut 1 base from V and 8 bases from J, with 12 bases between. The chain combines TRBV2 with TRBJ1-3; D gene unclear. The source was peripheral blood, collected 28 days after the second AZD1222 dose. The TCR sequence derives from an adult who received the AZD1222 COVID-19 vaccine. CDR3 nucleotides: TGTGCCAGCAGTGAAGGGCGGGAAGGTCACACCATATATTTT. Its protein is CASSEGREGHTIYF.